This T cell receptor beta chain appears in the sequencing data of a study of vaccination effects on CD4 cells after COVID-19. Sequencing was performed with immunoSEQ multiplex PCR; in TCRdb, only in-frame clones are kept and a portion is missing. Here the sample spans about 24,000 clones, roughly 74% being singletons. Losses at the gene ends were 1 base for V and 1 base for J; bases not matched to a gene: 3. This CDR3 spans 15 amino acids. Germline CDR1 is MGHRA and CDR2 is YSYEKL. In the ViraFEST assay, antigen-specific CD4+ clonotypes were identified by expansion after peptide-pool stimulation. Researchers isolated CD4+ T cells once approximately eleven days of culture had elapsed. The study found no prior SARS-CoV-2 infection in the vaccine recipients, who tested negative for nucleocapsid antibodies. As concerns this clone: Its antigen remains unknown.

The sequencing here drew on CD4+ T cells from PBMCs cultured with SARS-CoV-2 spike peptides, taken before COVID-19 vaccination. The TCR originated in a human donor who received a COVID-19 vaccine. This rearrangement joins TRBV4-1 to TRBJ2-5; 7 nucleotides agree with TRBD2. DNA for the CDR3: TGCGCCAGCAGCCAAGGACGGGGGGTCCAAGAGACCCAGTACTTC. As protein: CASSQGRGVQETQYF.